This T cell receptor (beta chain) stems from a study of shared clonotypes between healthy human individuals. Every unsorted PBMC PCR replicate was loaded with around 0.3 ug DNA, approximately 30,000 T cell genomes. This table comes from immunoSEQ multiplex PCR, and its TCRdb copy is limited to in-frame clones, with some not included. Seen here are fewer than 700,000 clones, roughly 79% observed once, and the top ten hold around 11%. Germline CDR1 and CDR2: MDHEN and SYDVKM. CDR3 length equals 16 residues. V shed 6 bases and J 3 bases; nucleotides not matched to a gene: 11. This clone appeared once. Sequencing used PBMCs. The V and J genes are TRBV28 and TRBJ1-2; 9 positions agree with TRBD1. The sequence was obtained from a woman aged 40 to 50 in good health. Some clones in this sample may be carry-over from other donors' samples. CDR3 protein: CASRPEFGTGHYGYTF. CDR3 coding DNA: TGTGCCAGCAGACCCGAATTCGGGACAGGGCACTATGGCTACACCTTC.